There are a few counts of the clone carrying this T cell receptor (beta chain). Its antigen is not identified. This CDR3 comprises 15 residues. The V end lost 0 bases, the J end lost 0 bases, and 8 bases lay between the germline ends. Germline assignment: CDR1 LGHNA and CDR2 YSLEER. The record originates from a study of cytomegalovirus exposure and HLA in healthy donors. Study results and caveats: A later analysis revealed that TCR association rates differed between HLA loci, peaking at DRB1 and bottoming out at HLA-C. Trimming of TCR beta V- and J-genes showed a link, identified in a later analysis, to a missense DCLRE1C variant. An ancestry cluster, one associated with Asian ancestry, reportedly showed fewer N-insertions than the roughly 700-donor mean in a later analysis.

Vbeta (60) and Jbeta (13) primers were used in the PCR. TCRdb's copy holds only in-frame clones and misses some; the assay was immunoSEQ multiplex PCR. Of some 200,000 clones in the sample, approximately 78% are singletons; the top ten hold about 1.5%. V is TRBV4-3 and J is TRBJ1-1; D is unclear. The sequence was obtained from a woman between 18 and 29 years old in good health and CMV-seronegative. Specimen: PBMCs. DNA for the CDR3: TGCGCCAGCAGCCAAGAACCAGTGATGAACACTGAAGCTTTCTTT. Its protein is CASSQEPVMNTEAFF.